This TCR beta chain was identified during a study of blood T cell repertoires in COVID-19 (dated by TCRdb to the early 2020s). Notes on the research overall: Collaborator samples came from the United States, Italy and Spain and covered acute and convalescent phases of COVID-19. The prospective study material was composed of cDNA or gDNA derived from T cells, B-cell-depleted T cells, or PBMCs. The dataset comprised deeply sampled blood TCRbeta repertoires from subjects exposed to, actively infected with, or recovered from COVID-19. The repertoires were released in a freely available public database intended as a resource for research on the immune response to SARS-CoV-2. Samples were obtained from the ongoing ImmuneRACE study (first 160 participants) and from 1,200 or so subjects provided by 6 global collaborators. A de-identified subject ID, COVID-19 status, age in years and sex were almost always included in the sample metadata. Where HLA class I and class II types were available, the types were taken from metadata supplied by the sample provider, not from assay-based typing. Overall study results and their limits: The amount of clinical and demographic metadata varied by source and participant and was provided uncurated.

Enrolling through a virtual design, the prospective study's participants ranged in age from about 18 to 100 years and lived across some 23 United States geographic areas. In the prospective study, cohorts were assigned on the basis of participant-reported clinical history obtained from a screening survey and a study questionnaire. Each participant in the prospective study had whole blood, serum and a nasopharyngeal or oropharyngeal swab collected by mobile phlebotomists. Participants in the prospective study had the option to provide additional blood draws and questionnaires over a roughly 2-month period. Blood samples from the prospective study were shipped frozen or at room temperature prior to DNA extraction. The germline V gene (reference sequence) gives CDR1 as MNHNY and CDR2 as SVGAGI. V is pared back by 6 bases and J by 6 bases, with 14 bases lying between the germline termini. Taken from cysteine to phenylalanine, the CDR3 has 13 residues. Only the CDR3 DNA is retained, 39 bases long and in frame from the first base.

TCRbeta CDR3 regions were amplified from genomic DNA by means of the immunoSEQ Assay, a bias-controlled multiplex PCR. Regarding the original processing steps: The number of nucleated cells in each sample was estimated by amplification of reference gene primers within the assay. To quantify the absolute abundance of each unique TCRbeta CDR3 rearrangement, sequence reads were collapsed and filtered. For each sample, productive Simpson clonality was calculated as the square root of Simpson's diversity index across productive rearrangements. Sourced from immuneACCESS, this table was stored by TCRdb with only in-frame sequences that have V and J called. A share of the clones is absent; for the studies checked, an unresolved V gene accounts for under half, and the remainder has no known explanation. That table furnishes V, J and clone size, whereas the DNA furnished D and trimming. The table for this sample lists a few hundred thousand clones; 91% of them were counted only once. Approximately 1.2% of the sample is taken by the ten largest.

This clone has a single count. The clone's antigen remains unknown. Per-base qualities were not stored, and no clone one base away is much larger. This TCR derives from a human donor in a cohort exposed to, infected with or recovered from COVID-19 (not recorded which). The donor label of this sample is uncertain. Material: PBMCs or T cells enriched from blood (not recorded which). Recombination linked TRBV6-6 to TRBJ1-2, with TRBD1 perhaps the D gene, on 5 matching bases. CDR3 reads: CASSTTENHGYTF. The DNA sequence reads TGTGCCAGCAGCACGACAGAGAACCATGGCTACACCTTC.